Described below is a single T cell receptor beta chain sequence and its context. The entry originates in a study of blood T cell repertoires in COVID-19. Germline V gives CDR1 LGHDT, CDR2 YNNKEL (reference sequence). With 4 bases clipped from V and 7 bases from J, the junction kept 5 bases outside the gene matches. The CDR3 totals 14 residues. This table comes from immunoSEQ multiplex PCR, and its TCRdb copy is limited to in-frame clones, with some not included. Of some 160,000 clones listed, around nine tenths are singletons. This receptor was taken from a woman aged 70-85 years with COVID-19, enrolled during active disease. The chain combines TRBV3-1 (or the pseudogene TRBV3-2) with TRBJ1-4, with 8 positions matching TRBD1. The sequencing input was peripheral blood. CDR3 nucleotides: TGTGCCAGCAGCCCGACAGGGGCTGGTGAAAAACTGTTTTTT. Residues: CASSPTGAGEKLFF.